This T cell receptor (beta chain) was sequenced for a study of CD8+ T cells in alopecia areata. Whole-study context: It was oral tofacitinib, at 5 to 10 mg twice daily, that treated patients received.

Germline CDR1 is SEHNR and CDR2 is FQNEAQ (reference sequence). The CDR3 length is 14 residues. V was cut by 2 bases and J by 2 bases, with 9 bases left in between. Once RNA had been extracted, it was reverse transcribed into cDNA to act as the sequencing template. Sequenced by immunoSEQ multiplex PCR; TCRdb stores in-frame clones only, minus some. The sample has approximately 210,000 clones, approximately 47% seen once; the top ten hold approximately 2.4%. Stated treatment: oral pan-JAK inhibitor, 5-10 mg twice daily. This receptor was identified in a human donor with alopecia areata. The sequenced sample was CD4+ T cells sorted from blood, obtained at approximately week 36, from a patient treated with tofacitinib. V usage is TRBV7-9 and J usage is TRBJ1-1; no definite D call. The DNA for the CDR3 is TGTGCCAGCAGCTTACTGCGGGGTAACACTGAAGCTTTCTTT. Protein: CASSLLRGNTEAFF.